The 22 T cell receptor beta chains below all came from one sample that was sequenced in a study of cytotoxic CD8 clonotypes in ibrutinib-treated CLL. TCRdb's copy holds only in-frame clones and misses some; the assay was immunoSEQ multiplex PCR. The table includes some 350,000 clones, about 61% detected once. The input for sequencing was PBMCs, taken after 36 months of ibrutinib treatment. These receptor sequences come from a human donor with chronic lymphocytic leukemia.

The V and J genes are TRBV13 and TRBJ2-7, with a tentative D call TRBD1 (5 bases). The CDR3 sequence is 12 residues long. Trimming cost V 5 bases and J 3 bases, with 8 bases left between them. Per germline, CDR1 PRHDT and CDR2 FYEKMQ (reference sequence). CDR3 residues: CASSRGYYEQYF. DNA for the CDR3: TGTGCCAGCAGCAGGGGTTACTACGAGCAGTACTTC. The variable domain in full, completed from reference TRBV13 and TRBJ2-7, reads AAGVIQSPRHLIKEKRETATLKCYPIPRHDTVYWYQQGPGQDPQFLISFYEKMQSDKGSIPDRFSAQQFSDYHSELNMSSLELGDSALYFCASSRGYYEQYFGPGTRLTVT.

The rearrangement links TRBV11-3 to TRBJ2-7; the match to TRBD1 covers 12 bases. The CDR3 covers 15 residues. CDR1 and CDR2 (germline): SGHNT, YENEEA. V was pared by 4 bases and J by 7 bases, with 8 bases of the junction left unmatched. In nucleotides, the CDR3 is TGTGCCAGCAGCTCCCGGGACAGGGGGCTGGGGGAGCAGTACTTC. Translating it yields CASSSRDRGLGEQYF.

The chain uses TRBV7-2 and TRBJ1-5; D not resolved. Germline V CDR1 and CDR2: SGHTA, FQGNSA. Trimming took off 1 base at V and 7 bases at J, with 5 bases between the two ends. This CDR3 contains 12 residues. The CDR3 region is CASSLVEQPQHF. As DNA, the CDR3 is TGTGCCAGCAGCTTAGTCGAGCAGCCCCAGCATTTT.

The genes are TRBV6-1 and TRBJ2-7, with TRBD1 matching over 8 bases. Trimming at V came to 1 base and at J to 6 bases, leaving 5 bases not matched to a gene. The CDR3 spans 14 residues. Per germline, CDR1 MNHNS and CDR2 SASEGT. CDR3 region: CASSEVRGLGEQYF. The CDR3 DNA reads as TGTGCCAGCAGTGAAGTCAGGGGGCTTGGCGAGCAGTACTTC.

V is TRBV11-2 and J is TRBJ2-7; the D is unclear. Germline assignment: CDR1 SGHAT and CDR2 FQNNGV. The germline V and J ends were trimmed by 0 bases and 4 bases, with 4 bases remaining between them. This CDR3 region has 12 residues. CDR3 region: CASSLDPYEQYF. In nucleotides, the CDR3 is TGTGCCAGCAGCTTAGATCCGTACGAGCAGTACTTC.

This clone was found a few times. This rearrangement joins TRBV7-8 to TRBJ1-2; unclear D gene. Germline V gene data show CDR1 as SGHVS and CDR2 as FQNEAQ. The CDR3 is made up of 13 amino acids. V shed 2 bases and J shed 9 bases, with 13 bases lying between them. CDR3 sequence: CASSLSTSMSYTF. CDR3 coding DNA: TGTGCCAGCAGCTTATCTACCAGCATGAGCTACACCTTC.

This rearrangement joins TRBV5-8 to TRBJ2-4; TRBD1 agrees at 11 bases. V shed 2 bases, J shed 5 bases, and the junction held 3 bases outside the gene matches. This CDR3 is 15 amino acids long. Germline assignment: CDR1 SGHTS and CDR2 YDEGEE. Here the CDR3 DNA reads TGTGCCAGCAGCTTCGGGACAGGGGGTGAAAACATTCAGTACTTC. It codes for CASSFGTGGENIQYF.

The chain joins TRBV9 to TRBJ2-1, with D perhaps TRBD2 (5 bases). The CDR3 has 12 amino acids. V shed 0 bases and J shed 10 bases, with 8 bases lying between them. Germline V gene lookup returns CDR1 SGDLS and CDR2 YYNGEE. The CDR3 DNA follows: TGTGCCAGCAGCGTAGGGGAGTTGGAGCAGTTCTTC. This codes for CASSVGELEQFF.

J is TRBJ2-5 and V is TRBV5-1, with D uncertain. Germline V gene sequence: CDR1 SGHRS, CDR2 YFSETQ. The CDR3 totals 15 residues. V shed 3 bases and J shed 5 bases, with 17 bases lying between them. CDR3 in amino acids: CASSSWTKSGETQYF. The CDR3, as DNA: TGCGCCAGCAGCTCCTGGACGAAAAGTGGGGAGACCCAGTACTTC. The full variable domain, with the rest looked up from reference TRBV5-1 and TRBJ2-5, is KAGVTQTPRYLIKTRGQQVTLSCSPISGHRSVSWYQQTPGQGLQFLFEYFSETQRNKGNFPGRFSGRQFSNSRSEMNVSTLELGDSALYLCASSSWTKSGETQYFGPGTRLLVL.

This clone turned up a few times. The V call is TRBV4-1, the J call TRBJ1-1; D is ambiguous. CDR3 size: 13 residues. The V gene's germline CDR1 is MGHRA and CDR2 YSYEKL. V lost 4 bases, J lost 7 bases, and 13 bases lay in between. In DNA, the CDR3 is TGCGCCAGCAGCCTCGACTCGACGGATGAAGCTTTCTTT. The encoded protein is CASSLDSTDEAFF.

The genes are TRBV7-2 and TRBJ2-3; no clear D gene. The V end lost 8 bases, the J end lost 2 bases, and 8 bases lay between the germline ends. CDR1 is SGHTA and CDR2 is FQGNSA in the germline V gene. The CDR3 is made up of 12 amino acids. Written as DNA, the CDR3 is TGTGCCAGCGCCCCAAACACAGATACGCAGTATTTT. This translates into CASAPNTDTQYF.

This sequence joins TRBV27 and TRBJ2-7, with 11 bases identical to TRBD2. This CDR3 has 18 amino acids. Germline loops: CDR1 MNHEY, CDR2 SMNVEV (reference sequence). V dropped 3 bases and J dropped 2; count of bases not matched to a gene: 12. The CDR3 DNA is TGTGCCAGCAGTTTTTCCAGGCCTAGCGGGAGGTTCACCTACGAGCAGTACTTC. This gives the protein CASSFSRPSGRFTYEQYF.

The rearrangement links TRBV7-3 to TRBJ2-1; D is possibly TRBD2 (5 bases). The CDR3 covers 16 residues. Between the trimmed V and J ends, which lost 4 bases and 5 bases, there was a span of 18 bases. Germline V gene data show CDR1 as SGHTA and CDR2 as FQGTGA. The CDR3 sequence is CASSYLPSGINNEQFF. The CDR3 DNA sequence: TGTGCCAGCAGCTATCTTCCCTCCGGGATTAACAATGAGCAGTTCTTC.

The chain uses TRBV7-6 and TRBJ2-3; TRBD2 matches at 9 bases. This CDR3 is 16 amino acids long. With 5 bases clipped from V and 0 bases from J, the junction kept 6 bases outside the gene matches. Germline CDR1 reads SGHVS; CDR2 reads FNYEAQ. The DNA for the CDR3 is TGTGCCAGCAGCGCAAGGACTAGCGTAAGCACAGATACGCAGTATTTT. This encodes CASSARTSVSTDTQYF.

V is TRBV9 and J is TRBJ2-7; unclear D gene. The CDR3 sequence is 13 residues long. V was clipped by 4 bases and J by 2 bases, with 10 bases between them. Looked up from germline, CDR1 is SGDLS and CDR2 is YYNGEE. CDR3 amino acids: CASSPQSTYEQYF. The CDR3 DNA reads TGTGCCAGCAGCCCCCAGAGTACCTACGAGCAGTACTTC.

The gene calls are TRBV7-2 and TRBJ1-2, with a weak D call TRBD1 (6 bases). The CDR3 extends over 15 amino acids. The V end lost 4 bases, the J end lost 5 bases, and 17 bases lay between the germline ends. Germline-derived CDR1 and CDR2 are SGHTA and FQGNSA. CDR3 amino acids: CASSSALRGNYGYTF. CDR3 DNA sequence: TGTGCCAGCAGCTCTGCCCTCAGGGGAAATTATGGCTACACCTTC.

This rearrangement joins TRBV2 to TRBJ2-3; tentatively, D is TRBD2 (7 bases). Trimming took 5 bases from V and 4 from J, leaving 22 bases between them. This CDR3 is 17 amino acids long. Germline CDR1 SNHLY, CDR2 FYNNEI. CDR3 region: CASSRQLQGGEADTQYF. The CDR3 nucleotides read TGTGCCAGCAGTCGCCAATTACAGGGAGGGGAGGCAGATACGCAGTATTTT.

The chain combines TRBV2 with TRBJ2-7; D perhaps matches TRBD2 (5 bases). Per germline, CDR1 SNHLY and CDR2 FYNNEI. Trimming cost V 5 bases and J 3 bases, with 14 bases left between them. There are 14 residues in the CDR3. The CDR3 sequence: CASSKRVLSYEQYF. CDR3 bases: TGTGCCAGCAGTAAGAGGGTATTAAGCTACGAGCAGTACTTC.

This chain links TRBV15 with TRBJ2-7; perhaps D is TRBD1 or TRBD2 (5 bases each). Germline V gene lookup returns CDR1 LNHNV and CDR2 YYDKDF (reference sequence). The CDR3 contains 16 residues. Trimming stripped 0 bases from V and 3 bases from J, with 15 bases between. This CDR3 reads CATSRDQALRGYEQYF. CDR3 coding DNA: TGTGCCACCAGCAGAGATCAAGCCTTGAGGGGCTACGAGCAGTACTTC.

With respect to this clone: Other nucleotide sequences from this sample produce the same CDR3. The genes are TRBV4-1 and TRBJ2-7, with 7 bases that match TRBD2. Germline V lookup: CDR1 MGHRA, CDR2 YSYEKL. V shed 0 bases, J shed 1 base, and the junction held 3 bases outside the gene matches. The CDR3 has 15 residues. In DNA form, the CDR3 reads TGCGCCAGCAGCCAAGAACCTAGCGGTTCCTACGAGCAGTACTTC. It codes for CASSQEPSGSYEQYF.

This sequence joins TRBV2 and TRBJ2-2; 7 bases match TRBD1. Germline trimming cut 7 bases from V and 1 base from J; bases unmatched to any gene: 6. The CDR3 spans 15 residues. Per the germline V gene, CDR1 is SNHLY and CDR2 is FYNNEI. The CDR3 DNA follows: TGTGCCAGCAACCTGGGACAGAGGAACACCGGGGAGCTGTTTTTT. Translated: CASNLGQRNTGELFF.

V gene TRBV4-1 combines with J gene TRBJ1-5; D gene uncertain. The CDR3 loop spans 15 amino acids. Trimming stripped 0 bases from V and 4 bases from J, with 10 bases between. Germline V gene data show CDR1 as MGHRA and CDR2 as YSYEKL. CDR3 region: CASSQEPGPNQPQHF. Written as DNA, the CDR3 is TGCGCCAGCAGCCAAGAACCGGGCCCAAATCAGCCCCAGCATTTT.